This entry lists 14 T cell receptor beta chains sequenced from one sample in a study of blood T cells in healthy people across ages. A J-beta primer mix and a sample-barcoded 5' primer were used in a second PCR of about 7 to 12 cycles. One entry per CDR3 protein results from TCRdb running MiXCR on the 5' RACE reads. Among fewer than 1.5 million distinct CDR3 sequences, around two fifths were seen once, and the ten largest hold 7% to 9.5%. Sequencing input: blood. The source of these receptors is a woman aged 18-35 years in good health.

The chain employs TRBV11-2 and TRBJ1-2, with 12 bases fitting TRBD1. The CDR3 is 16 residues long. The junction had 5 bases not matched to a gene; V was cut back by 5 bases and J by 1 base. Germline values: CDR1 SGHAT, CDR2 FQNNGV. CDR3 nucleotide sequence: TGTGCCAGCAGCCGGGACAGGGGGCCCTTTAACTATGGCTACACCTTC. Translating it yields CASSRDRGPFNYGYTF.

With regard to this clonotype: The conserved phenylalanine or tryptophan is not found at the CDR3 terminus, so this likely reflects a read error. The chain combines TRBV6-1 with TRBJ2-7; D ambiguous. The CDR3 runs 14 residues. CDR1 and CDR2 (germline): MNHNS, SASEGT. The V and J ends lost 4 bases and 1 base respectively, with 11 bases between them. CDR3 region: CASSVGVESYEQYL. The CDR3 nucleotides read TGTGCCAGCAGTGTAGGCGTGGAATCCTACGAGCAGTACTTA.

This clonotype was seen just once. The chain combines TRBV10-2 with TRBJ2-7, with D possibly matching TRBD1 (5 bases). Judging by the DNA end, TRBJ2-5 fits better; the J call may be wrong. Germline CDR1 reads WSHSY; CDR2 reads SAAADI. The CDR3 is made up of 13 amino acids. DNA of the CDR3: TGCGCCAGCAGTGATCGGACAACGGAGACCCAGTACTTC. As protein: CASSDRTTETQYF.

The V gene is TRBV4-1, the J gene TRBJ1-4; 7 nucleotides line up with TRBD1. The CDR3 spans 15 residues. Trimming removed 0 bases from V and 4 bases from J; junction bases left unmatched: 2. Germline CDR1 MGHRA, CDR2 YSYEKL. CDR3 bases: TGCGCCAGCAGCCAAGATCCAGGGGGTAATGAAAAACTGTTTTTT. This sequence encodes CASSQDPGGNEKLFF.

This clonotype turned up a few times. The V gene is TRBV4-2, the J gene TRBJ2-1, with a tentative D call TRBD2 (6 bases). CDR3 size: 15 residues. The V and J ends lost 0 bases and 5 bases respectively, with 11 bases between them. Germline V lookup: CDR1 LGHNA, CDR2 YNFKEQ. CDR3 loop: CASSQETGSNNEQFF. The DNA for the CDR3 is TGTGCCAGCAGCCAAGAAACCGGGAGTAACAATGAGCAGTTCTTC.

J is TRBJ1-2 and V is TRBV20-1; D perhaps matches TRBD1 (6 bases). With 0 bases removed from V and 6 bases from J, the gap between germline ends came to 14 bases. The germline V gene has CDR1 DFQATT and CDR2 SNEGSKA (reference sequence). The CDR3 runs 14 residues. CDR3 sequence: CSARDPGGANGYTF. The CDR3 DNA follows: TGCAGTGCTAGAGACCCGGGGGGCGCGAATGGCTACACCTTC.

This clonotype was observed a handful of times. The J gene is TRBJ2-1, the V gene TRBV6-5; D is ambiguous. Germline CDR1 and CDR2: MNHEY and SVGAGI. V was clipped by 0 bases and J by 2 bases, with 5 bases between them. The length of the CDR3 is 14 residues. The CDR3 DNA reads TGTGCCAGCAGTTACTCCGGAACCTACAATGAGCAGTTCTTC. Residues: CASSYSGTYNEQFF.

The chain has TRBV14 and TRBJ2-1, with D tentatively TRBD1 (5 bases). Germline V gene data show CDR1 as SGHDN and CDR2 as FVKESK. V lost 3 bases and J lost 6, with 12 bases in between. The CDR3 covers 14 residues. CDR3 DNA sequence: TGTGCCAGCAGCCAGGGGCCCCAGCCCAATGAGCAGTTCTTC. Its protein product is CASSQGPQPNEQFF.

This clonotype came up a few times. CDR3 in amino acids: CASGSGGWTEAFF. The CDR3 nucleotides read TGTGCCAGCGGTTCTGGGGGCTGGACTGAAGCTTTCTTT. This chain links TRBV7-3 with TRBJ1-1; tentative D call: TRBD1 (6 bases). Trimming pared 8 bases from V and 5 bases from J, leaving 15 bases between. CDR1 and CDR2 (germline): SGHTA, FQGTGA. The CDR3 runs to 13 residues.

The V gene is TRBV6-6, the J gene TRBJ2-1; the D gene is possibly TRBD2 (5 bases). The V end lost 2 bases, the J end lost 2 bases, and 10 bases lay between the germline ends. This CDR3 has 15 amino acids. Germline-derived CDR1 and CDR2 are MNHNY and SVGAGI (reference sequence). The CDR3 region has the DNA TGTGCCAGCAGTTACATTAGCGAACCCTACAATGAGCAGTTCTTC. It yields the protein CASSYISEPYNEQFF.

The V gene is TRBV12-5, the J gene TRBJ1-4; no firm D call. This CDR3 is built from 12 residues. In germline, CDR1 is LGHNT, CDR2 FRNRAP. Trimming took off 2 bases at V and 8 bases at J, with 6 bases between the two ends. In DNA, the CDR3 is TGTGCTAGTGGTTTGTCCCGGGAAAAACTGTTTTTT. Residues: CASGLSREKLFF.

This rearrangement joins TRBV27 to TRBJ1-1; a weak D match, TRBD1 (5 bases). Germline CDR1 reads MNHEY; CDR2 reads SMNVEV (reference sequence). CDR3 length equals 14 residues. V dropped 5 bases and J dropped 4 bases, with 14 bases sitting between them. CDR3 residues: CASSLGGDATEAFF. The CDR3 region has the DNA TGTGCCAGCAGTCTCGGGGGGGATGCCACTGAAGCTTTCTTT.

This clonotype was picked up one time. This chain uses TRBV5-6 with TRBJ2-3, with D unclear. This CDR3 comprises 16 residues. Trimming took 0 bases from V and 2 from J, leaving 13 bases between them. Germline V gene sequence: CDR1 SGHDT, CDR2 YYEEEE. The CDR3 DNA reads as TGTGCCAGCAGCTTGGAATCCTACGGGCCCACAGATACGCAGTATTTT. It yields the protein CASSLESYGPTDTQYF.

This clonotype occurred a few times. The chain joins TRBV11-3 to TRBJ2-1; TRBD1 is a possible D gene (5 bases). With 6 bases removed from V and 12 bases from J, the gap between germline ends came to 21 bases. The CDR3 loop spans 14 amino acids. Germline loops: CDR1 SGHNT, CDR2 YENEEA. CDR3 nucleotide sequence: TGTGCCAGCAGTCTTAAGCAGGGCCCCCAGGGGCAGTTCTTC. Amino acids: CASSLKQGPQGQFF.